The clone carrying this T cell receptor beta chain has only one observation. The sample is drawn from a study of shared clonotypes between healthy human individuals. Only CD45RO-negative cells positively selected for CCR7 counted as naive CD8 cells, so terminally differentiated effector memory CD45RA+ cells were excluded. The germline V gene has CDR1 SGHRS and CDR2 YFSETQ. This CDR3 spans 13 amino acids. V was shortened by 1 base and J by 9 bases, with 10 bases between the two germline ends. Profiled with immunoSEQ multiplex PCR; TCRdb holds only in-frame clones, not every one. The table lists roughly 2.1 million clones, roughly 91% of them singletons.

The sequence was collected from a man between 18 and 35 years old in good health. Some clones in this sample may be carry-over from other donors' samples. This sequence joins TRBV5-1 and TRBJ2-2; D not resolved. Input material: naive CD8+ T cells from PBMCs. The DNA of the CDR3 is TGCGCCAGCAGCTTGATGCCGGGTCGGGAGCTGTTTTTT. Amino acids: CASSLMPGRELFF.